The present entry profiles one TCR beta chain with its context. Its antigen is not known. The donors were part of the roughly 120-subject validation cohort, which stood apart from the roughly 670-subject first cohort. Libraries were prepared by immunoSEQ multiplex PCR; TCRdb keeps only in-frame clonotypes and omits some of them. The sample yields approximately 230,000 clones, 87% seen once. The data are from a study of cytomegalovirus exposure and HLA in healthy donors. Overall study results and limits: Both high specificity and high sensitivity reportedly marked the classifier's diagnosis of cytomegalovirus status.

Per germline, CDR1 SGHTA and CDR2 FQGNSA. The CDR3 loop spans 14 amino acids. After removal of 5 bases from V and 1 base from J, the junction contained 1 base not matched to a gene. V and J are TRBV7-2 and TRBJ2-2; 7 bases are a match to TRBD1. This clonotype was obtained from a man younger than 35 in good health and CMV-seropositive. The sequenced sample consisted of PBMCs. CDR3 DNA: TGTGCCAGCAGCAGACAGGGGAACACCGGGGAGCTGTTTTTT. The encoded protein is CASSRQGNTGELFF.